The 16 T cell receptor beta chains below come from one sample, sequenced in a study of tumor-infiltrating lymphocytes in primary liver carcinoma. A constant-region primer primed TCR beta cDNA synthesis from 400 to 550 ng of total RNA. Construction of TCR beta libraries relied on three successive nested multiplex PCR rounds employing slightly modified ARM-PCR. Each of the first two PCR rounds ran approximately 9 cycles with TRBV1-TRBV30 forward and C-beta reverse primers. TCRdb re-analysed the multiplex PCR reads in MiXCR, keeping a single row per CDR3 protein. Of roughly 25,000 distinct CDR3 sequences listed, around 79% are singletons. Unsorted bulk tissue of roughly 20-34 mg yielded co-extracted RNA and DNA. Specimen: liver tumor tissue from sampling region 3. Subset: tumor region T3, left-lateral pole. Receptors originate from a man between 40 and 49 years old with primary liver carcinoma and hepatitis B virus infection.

Written as DNA, the CDR3 is TGTGCCAGCAGCCAAACTCCTGGTGGGGGGAAAGAGACAAGGTACTTC. This gives the protein CASSQTPGGGKETRYF. The chain carries TRBV11-2 and TRBJ2-5, with a weak D call TRBD2 (6 bases). The CDR3 extends over 16 amino acids. Trimming shortened V by 5 bases and J by 13 bases, and 29 bases separated the two germline ends. Germline CDR1 reads SGHAT; CDR2 reads FQNNGV.

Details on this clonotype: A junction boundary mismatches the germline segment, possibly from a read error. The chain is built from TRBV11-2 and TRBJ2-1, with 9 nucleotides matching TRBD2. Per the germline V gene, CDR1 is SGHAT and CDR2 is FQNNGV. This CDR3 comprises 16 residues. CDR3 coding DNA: TGTACCAGCAGTTTAGAGCCCCTAGCGGGAATGAATGAGCAGTTCTTC. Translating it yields CTSSLEPLAGMNEQFF.

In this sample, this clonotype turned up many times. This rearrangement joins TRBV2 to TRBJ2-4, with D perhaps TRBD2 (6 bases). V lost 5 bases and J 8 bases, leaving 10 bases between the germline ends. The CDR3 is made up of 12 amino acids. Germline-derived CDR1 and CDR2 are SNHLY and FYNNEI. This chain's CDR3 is CASSRGGYIQYF. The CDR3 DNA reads TGTGCCAGCAGTCGGGGAGGTTACATTCAGTACTTC.

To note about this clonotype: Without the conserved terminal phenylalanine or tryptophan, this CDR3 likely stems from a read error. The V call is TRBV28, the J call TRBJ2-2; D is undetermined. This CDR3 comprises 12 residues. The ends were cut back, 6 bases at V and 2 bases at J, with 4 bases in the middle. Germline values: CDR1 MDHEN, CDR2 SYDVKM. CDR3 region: CASRLNTGELFL. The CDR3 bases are TGTGCCAGCAGACTTAACACCGGGGAGCTGTTTTTA.

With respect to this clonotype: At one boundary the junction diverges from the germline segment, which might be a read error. The CDR3 reads CASGLETSGKDTQYF. The CDR3 DNA follows: TGCGCCAGCGGCTTGGAAACTAGCGGGAAAGATACCCAGTACTTC. The chain links TRBV5-1 to TRBJ2-5, with 10 bases matching TRBD2. CDR3 length: 15 amino acids. Germline assignment: CDR1 SGHRS and CDR2 YFSETQ.

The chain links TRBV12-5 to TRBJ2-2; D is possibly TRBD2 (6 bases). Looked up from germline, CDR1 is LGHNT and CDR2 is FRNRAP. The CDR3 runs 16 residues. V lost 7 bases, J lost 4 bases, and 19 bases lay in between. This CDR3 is CASDVVRGSGTGELFF. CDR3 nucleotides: TGTGCTAGTGATGTGGTGCGGGGATCAGGCACCGGGGAGCTGTTTTTT.

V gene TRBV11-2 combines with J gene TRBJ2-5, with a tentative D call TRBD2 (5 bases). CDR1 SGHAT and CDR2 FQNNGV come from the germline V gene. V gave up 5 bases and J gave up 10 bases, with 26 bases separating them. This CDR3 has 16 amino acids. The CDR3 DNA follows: TGTGCCAGCAGCCAAACTCCTGGCGACGGGAAAGAGCACCAGTACTTC. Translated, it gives CASSQTPGDGKEHQYF.

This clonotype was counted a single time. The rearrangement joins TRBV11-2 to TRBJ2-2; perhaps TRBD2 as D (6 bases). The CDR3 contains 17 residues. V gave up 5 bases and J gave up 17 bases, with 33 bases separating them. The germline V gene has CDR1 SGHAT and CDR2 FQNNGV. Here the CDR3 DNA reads TGTGCCAGCAGCGTAGCACTAGGAGGGGCGAACACCGGGAACTGTTTTTTT. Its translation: CASSVALGGANTGNCFF.

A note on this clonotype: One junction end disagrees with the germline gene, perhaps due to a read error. The CDR3 protein is CACSPPGGLAASYEQYF. The CDR3 DNA sequence: TGTGCCTGCAGCCCCCCAGGGGGACTAGCGGCCTCCTACGAGCAGTACTTC. V gene TRBV28 combines with J gene TRBJ2-7, with 11 bases aligning to TRBD2. The germline CDR1 and CDR2 sequences are MDHEN and SYDVKM. CDR3 length: 17 residues.

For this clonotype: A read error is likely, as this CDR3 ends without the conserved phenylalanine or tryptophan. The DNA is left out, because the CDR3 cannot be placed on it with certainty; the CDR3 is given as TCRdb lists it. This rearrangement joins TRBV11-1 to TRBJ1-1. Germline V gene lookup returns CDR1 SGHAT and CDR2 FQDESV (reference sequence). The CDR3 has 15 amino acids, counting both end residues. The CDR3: CASSAGLSMITEVFL.

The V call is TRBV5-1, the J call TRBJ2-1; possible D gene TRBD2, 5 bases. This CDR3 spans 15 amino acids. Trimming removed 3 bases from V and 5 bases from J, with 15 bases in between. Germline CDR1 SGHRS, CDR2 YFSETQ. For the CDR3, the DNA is TGCGCCAGCAGCTCGGTTAGCGAGTTTAACAATGAGCAGTTCTTC. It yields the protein CASSSVSEFNNEQFF.

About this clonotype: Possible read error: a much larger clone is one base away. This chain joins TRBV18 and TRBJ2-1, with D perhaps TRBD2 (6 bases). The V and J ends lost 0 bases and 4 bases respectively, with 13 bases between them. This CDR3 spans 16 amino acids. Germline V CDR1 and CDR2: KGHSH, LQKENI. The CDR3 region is CASSPPDSSGYNEQFF. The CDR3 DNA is TGTGCCAGCTCACCACCAGACAGCAGCGGGTACAATGAGCAGTTCTTC.

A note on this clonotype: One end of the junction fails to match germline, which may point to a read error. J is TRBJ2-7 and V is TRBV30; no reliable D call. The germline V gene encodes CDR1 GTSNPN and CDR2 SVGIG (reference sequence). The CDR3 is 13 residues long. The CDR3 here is CTWSSGAPSEQYF. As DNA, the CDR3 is TGTACCTGGAGTTCGGGCGCACCAAGCGAGCAATACTTC.

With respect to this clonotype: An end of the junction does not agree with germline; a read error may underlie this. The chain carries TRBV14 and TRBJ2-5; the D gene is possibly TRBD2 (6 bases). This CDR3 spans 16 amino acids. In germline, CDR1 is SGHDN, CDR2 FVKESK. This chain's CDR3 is CSSSLRSGCPQETQYF. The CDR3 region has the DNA TGTTCCAGCAGCCTTAGGAGCGGGTGCCCGCAAGAGACCCAGTACTTC.

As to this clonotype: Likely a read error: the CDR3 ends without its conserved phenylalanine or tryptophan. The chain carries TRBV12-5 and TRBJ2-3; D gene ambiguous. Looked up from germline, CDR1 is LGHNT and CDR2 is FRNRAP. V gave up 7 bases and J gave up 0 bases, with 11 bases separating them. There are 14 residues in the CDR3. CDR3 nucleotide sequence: TGTGCTAGTGACCCTGCGAGCAGCACAGATACGCAGTATTTA. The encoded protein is CASDPASSTDTQYL.

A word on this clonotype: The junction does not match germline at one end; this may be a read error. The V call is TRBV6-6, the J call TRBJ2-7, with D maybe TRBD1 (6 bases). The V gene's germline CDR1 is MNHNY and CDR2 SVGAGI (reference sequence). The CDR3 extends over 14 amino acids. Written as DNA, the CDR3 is TGTACCAGCAGTTACATAGGGGGAACCTACGAGCAGTACTTC. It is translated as CTSSYIGGTYEQYF.